The 23 T cell receptor beta chains below all came from one sample that was sequenced in a study of T cell responses to AZD1222 COVID-19 vaccine (dated by TCRdb to about 2021). The receptor library was made with the immunoSEQ multiplex PCR assay. In TCRdb, the immuneACCESS table is reduced to in-frame sequences with V and J assigned. These tables do not hold every clone; where another copy was compared, an unresolved V gene accounts for under half, and the others remain unexplained. Within this sample are about 180,000 clones, with 88% of them counted one time only. Around 7.9% of the sample lies in the top ten. The sample's time point label is to be understood as: baseline before first vaccination. This sample comprised peripheral blood, obtained on day 0 of AZD1222 vaccination. The receptors originated from an adult in good health.

V and J are TRBV5-4 and TRBJ2-3; D not certain. The germline gives CDR1 SGHNT, CDR2 YYREEE (reference sequence). V dropped 0 bases and J dropped 0 bases, with 8 bases sitting between them. This CDR3 has 15 residues. CDR3 in amino acids: CASSLDPASTDTQYF. CDR3 coding DNA: TGTGCCAGCAGCTTGGACCCCGCTAGCACAGATACGCAGTATTTT.

In nucleotides, the CDR3 is TGTGCCAGCAATGCAGGGTTCTCTGGAAACACCATATATTTT. It specifies CASNAGFSGNTIYF. V usage is TRBV2 and J usage is TRBJ1-3, with a tentative D call TRBD1 (5 bases). V lost 7 bases, J lost 0 bases, and 10 bases lay in between. Germline CDR1 is SNHLY and CDR2 is FYNNEI. The CDR3 sequence is 14 residues long.

This sequence joins TRBV7-9 and TRBJ2-2; D call uncertain. The CDR3 is 14 amino acids. The V end was cut by 1 base, the J end by 4 bases, with 7 bases between. The germline V gene encodes CDR1 SEHNR and CDR2 FQNEAQ (reference sequence). CDR3 loop: CASSLDPGTGELFF. CDR3 nucleotides: TGTGCCAGCAGCTTAGATCCGGGCACCGGGGAGCTGTTTTTT.

The V and J genes are TRBV7-2 and TRBJ2-3, with D perhaps matching TRBD1 (6 bases). Germline values: CDR1 SGHTA, CDR2 FQGNSA. Trimming stripped 5 bases from V and 2 bases from J, with 11 bases between. This CDR3 has 14 amino acids. The CDR3 protein is CASSLDRYTDTQYF. In nucleotides, the CDR3 is TGTGCCAGCAGCCTCGACAGGTACACAGATACGCAGTATTTT.

This clone was recorded only once. This chain links TRBV6-4 with TRBJ1-6; 7 bases map to TRBD1. CDR1 and CDR2 from the germline V gene are MRHNA and SNTAGT. The CDR3 length is 14 residues. V trimming: 7 bases; J trimming: 3 bases; junction bases outside the gene matches: 3. The CDR3 nucleotides read TGTGCCAGCACTGGACAGGACTATAATTCACCCCTCCACTTT. Translated, it gives CASTGQDYNSPLHF.

The V and J genes are TRBV10-3 and TRBJ1-2; possibly TRBD1 for D (6 bases). Per germline, CDR1 ENHRY and CDR2 SYGVKD. The CDR3 loop spans 14 amino acids. Between the trimmed V and J ends, which lost 3 bases and 3 bases, there was a span of 11 bases. The CDR3: CAISDRGPDYGYTF. The CDR3 bases are TGTGCCATCAGTGACAGGGGCCCTGACTATGGCTACACCTTC.

This rearrangement joins TRBV4-1 to TRBJ1-2; D unclear. Germline CDR1 reads MGHRA; CDR2 reads YSYEKL. With 0 bases removed from V and 8 bases from J, the gap between germline ends came to 19 bases. The CDR3 is 16 residues long. The CDR3 DNA reads as TGCGCCAGCAGCCAAGATCGTAGTTGGGGTAGGGAGGGCTACACCTTC. Translation: CASSQDRSWGREGYTF.

The chain uses TRBV2 and TRBJ1-5, with unresolved D. Germline-derived CDR1 and CDR2 are SNHLY and FYNNEI. This CDR3 spans 14 amino acids. The V end was cut by 3 bases, the J end by 0 bases, with 6 bases between. CDR3 DNA sequence: TGTGCCAGCAGTGATATGAATAGCAATCAGCCCCAGCATTTT. This encodes CASSDMNSNQPQHF.

V usage is TRBV4-1 and J usage is TRBJ1-1; unclear D gene. Germline V gene lookup returns CDR1 MGHRA and CDR2 YSYEKL. V was clipped by 1 base and J by 11 bases, with 14 bases between them. The CDR3 contains 13 residues. For the CDR3, the DNA is TGCGCCAGCAGCCAAGCGGGCACGAGTTGGGCTTTCTTT. Translated, it gives CASSQAGTSWAFF.

The V and J genes are TRBV5-1 and TRBJ2-2, with D possibly matching TRBD1 (5 bases). This CDR3 contains 15 residues. Germline assignment: CDR1 SGHRS and CDR2 YFSETQ. The V and J ends lost 4 bases and 1 base respectively, with 11 bases between them. The CDR3 is CASSAIQGNTGELFF. The CDR3 DNA reads as TGCGCCAGCAGCGCCATCCAGGGGAACACCGGGGAGCTGTTTTTT.

The chain carries TRBV29-1 and TRBJ2-1; 9 bases line up with TRBD2. V gave up 4 bases and J gave up 4 bases; unmatched junction bases: 5. Per germline, CDR1 SQVTM and CDR2 ANQGSEA. CDR3 size: 14 residues. CDR3 protein: CSVASSGEYNEQFF. CDR3 coding DNA: TGCAGCGTTGCTTCTAGCGGGGAGTACAATGAGCAGTTCTTC.

The V gene is TRBV10-3, the J gene TRBJ1-1; 8 nucleotides align to TRBD1. CDR3 size: 15 residues. Losses at the gene ends were 3 bases for V and 4 bases for J; bases not matched to a gene: 7. Per germline, CDR1 ENHRY and CDR2 SYGVKD. The CDR3: CAISDTRGPSTEAFF. DNA of the CDR3: TGTGCCATCAGTGACACCAGGGGGCCAAGCACTGAAGCTTTCTTT.

The chain is built from TRBV25-1 and TRBJ1-1; D ambiguous. Germline assignment: CDR1 MGHDK and CDR2 SYGVNS. V was shortened by 4 bases and J by 1 base, with 7 bases between the two germline ends. The CDR3 is 13 amino acids. The CDR3 here is CASSAGWNTEAFF. Written as DNA, the CDR3 is TGTGCCAGCAGTGCGGGGTGGAACACTGAAGCTTTCTTT.

The chain links TRBV30 to TRBJ1-2; TRBD1 agrees at 7 bases. Germline V CDR1 and CDR2: GTSNPN, SVGIG (reference sequence). This CDR3 has 14 amino acids. V lost 5 bases and J lost 7; bases outside the gene matches: 13. The CDR3 coding sequence is TGTGCCTGGCTTCTTCCGGGGACAGACTCTGGCTACACCTTC. It specifies CAWLLPGTDSGYTF.

The gene calls are TRBV7-9 and TRBJ2-3; TRBD2 agrees at 7 bases. CDR3 size: 16 residues. After removal of 0 bases from V and 2 bases from J, the junction contained 5 bases not matched to a gene. The germline gives CDR1 SEHNR, CDR2 FQNEAQ (reference sequence). The CDR3 spells CASSLAASGYTDTQYF. CDR3 DNA sequence: TGTGCCAGCAGCTTAGCTGCTAGCGGCTACACAGATACGCAGTATTTT.

V usage is TRBV30 and J usage is TRBJ1-5; 7 bases are a match to TRBD1. The V segment lost 3 bases and the J segment 3 bases; nucleotides outside the gene matches: 17. Germline CDR1 and CDR2: GTSNPN and SVGIG (reference sequence). This CDR3 region has 18 residues. The CDR3 DNA is TGTGCCTGGAGAGAAGAGGGGGCAGGGCAGGGCTTCAATCAGCCCCAGCATTTT. The encoded protein is CAWREEGAGQGFNQPQHF. The variable domain in full, completed from reference TRBV30 and TRBJ1-5, reads SQTIHQWPATLVQPVGSPLSLECTVEGTSNPNLYWYRQAAGRGLQLLFYSVGIGQISSEVPQNLSASRPQDRQFILSSKKLLLSDSGFYLCAWREEGAGQGFNQPQHFGDGTRLSIL.

V is TRBV18 and J is TRBJ1-1; D ambiguous. The V end was cut by 1 base, the J end by 0 bases, with 15 bases between. CDR1 is KGHSH and CDR2 is LQKENI in the germline V gene. The CDR3 covers 17 residues. The CDR3 DNA reads as TGTGCCAGCTCACCACGGGGTCCCGGCGGAGTGAACACTGAAGCTTTCTTT. Its protein product is CASSPRGPGGVNTEAFF.

This clone was counted a single time. The gene calls are TRBV5-1 and TRBJ2-7, with 7 bases fitting TRBD1. Trimming at V came to 4 bases and at J to 5 bases, leaving 12 bases not matched to a gene. CDR3 length: 15 amino acids. The germline gives CDR1 SGHRS, CDR2 YFSETQ. CDR3 residues: CASSVIPGTANEQYF. The CDR3 DNA follows: TGCGCCAGCAGCGTAATTCCCGGGACAGCAAACGAGCAGTACTTC.

This sequence joins TRBV7-2 and TRBJ1-5, with 8 bases identical to TRBD1. The CDR3 extends over 17 amino acids. CDR1 SGHTA and CDR2 FQGNSA come from the germline V gene. V shed 1 base and J 11 bases; nucleotides not matched to a gene: 16. The CDR3 spells CASSLETGGRGVSTQHF. For the CDR3, the DNA is TGTGCCAGCAGCTTAGAAACAGGGGGGCGCGGGGTTTCGACCCAGCATTTT.

On this clone itself: The sample has other DNA sequences that encode this CDR3 too. The rearrangement joins TRBV27 to TRBJ1-1; no clear D gene. CDR1 is MNHEY and CDR2 is SMNVEV in the germline V gene (reference sequence). The germline V and J ends were trimmed by 7 bases and 1 base, with 7 bases remaining between them. The CDR3 length is 12 residues. The CDR3 loop is CASMRGNTEAFF. Here the CDR3 DNA reads TGTGCCAGCATGCGGGGGAACACTGAAGCTTTCTTT.

The chain combines TRBV30 with TRBJ1-5; the D is unclear. The germline V and J ends were trimmed by 5 bases and 2 bases, with 13 bases remaining between them. This CDR3 is 14 amino acids long. Germline assignment: CDR1 GTSNPN and CDR2 SVGIG (reference sequence). For the CDR3, the DNA is TGTGCCTGGTCGTTACAGTCGGGCAATCAGCCCCAGCATTTT. Protein product: CAWSLQSGNQPQHF.

This clone came up once. This chain connects TRBV2 to TRBJ1-5; D not certain. The CDR3 has 14 amino acids. Germline CDR1 reads SNHLY; CDR2 reads FYNNEI. Trimming shortened V by 2 bases and J by 7 bases, and 12 bases separated the two germline ends. Here the CDR3 reads CASSETWGAQPQHF. In nucleotides, the CDR3 is TGTGCCAGCAGTGAAACGTGGGGAGCACAGCCCCAGCATTTT. The variable domain in full, with the rest retrieved from reference TRBV2 and TRBJ1-5, is EPEVTQTPSHQVTQMGQEVILRCVPISNHLYFYWYRQILGQKVEFLVSFYNNEISEKSEIFDDQFSVERPDGSNFTLKIRSTKLEDSAMYFCASSETWGAQPQHFGDGTRLSIL.

The rearrangement links TRBV28 to TRBJ1-1, with unresolved D. The V end lost 5 bases, the J end lost 7 bases, and 11 bases lay between the germline ends. The germline V gene has CDR1 MDHEN and CDR2 SYDVKM. This CDR3 is 12 amino acids long. Here the CDR3 reads CASSPRRVEAFF. The CDR3 nucleotides read TGTGCCAGCAGTCCCCGTAGGGTTGAAGCTTTCTTT.